The next 8 T cell receptor beta chains were all read from a single sample in a study of cytomegalovirus exposure and HLA in healthy donors. 13 Jbeta primers and 60 Vbeta primers were used for the PCR. Profiled with immunoSEQ multiplex PCR; TCRdb holds only in-frame clones, not every one. The sample has about 190,000 clones; approximately 87% are singletons. The sequencing sample was made of PBMCs. These receptors all come from a young man in good health and CMV-seronegative.

The CDR3 coding sequence is TGTGCCAGCAGCCCCCGGGTCGGGGGGCGGAGGGGTGAGGACATTCAGTACTTC. It translates to CASSPRVGGRRGEDIQYF. The chain joins TRBV7-8 to TRBJ2-4; possibly TRBD2 for D (7 bases). Germline V gene data show CDR1 as SGHVS and CDR2 as FQNEAQ. This CDR3 has 18 residues. The V and J ends lost 5 bases and 8 bases respectively, with 28 bases between them.

With regard to this clone: One end of the junction fails to match germline, which may point to a read error. The rearrangement links TRBV5-1 to TRBJ1-1, with D perhaps TRBD1 (5 bases). The CDR3 extends over 13 amino acids. The V gene's germline CDR1 is SGHRS and CDR2 YFSETQ. CDR3 amino acids: CASSLGLNTEAFF. The CDR3 DNA follows: TGCGCCAGCAGTTTGGGGCTGAACACTGAAGCTTTCTTT.

J is TRBJ2-5 and V is TRBV5-4; TRBD2 matches 8 bases. The end of the DNA is better explained by TRBJ2-7, so the J call may be wrong. CDR3 length: 13 amino acids. CDR1 SGHNT and CDR2 YYREEE come from the germline V gene (reference sequence). CDR3 protein: CASSRPGGYEQYF. The CDR3 nucleotides read TGTGCCAGCAGTCGACCGGGGGGGTACGAGCAGTACTTC.

This chain connects TRBV5-1 to TRBJ2-7, with D possibly TRBD1 on 5 matching bases. CDR3 length equals 13 residues. From germline, CDR1 is SGHRS and CDR2 YFSETQ. Trimming shortened V by 2 bases and J by 1 base, and 7 bases separated the two germline ends. CDR3 nucleotides: TGCGCCAGCAGCTTCGACAGTTCCTACGAGCAGTACTTC. It translates to CASSFDSSYEQYF.

This chain connects TRBV5-1 to TRBJ1-5, with D perhaps matching TRBD1 (5 bases). This CDR3 region has 15 residues. V lost 0 bases and J 3 bases, leaving 10 bases between the germline ends. Germline values: CDR1 SGHRS, CDR2 YFSETQ. The CDR3 DNA reads as TGCGCCAGCAGCTTGGCGGCAGGGATCAATCAGCCCCAGCATTTT. This sequence encodes CASSLAAGINQPQHF.

The rearrangement links TRBV6-1 to TRBJ2-1; D uncertain. Germline V lookup: CDR1 MNHNS, CDR2 SASEGT. This CDR3 contains 11 residues. The V end was cut by 7 bases, the J end by 9 bases, with 10 bases between. The CDR3 bases are TGTGCCAGCATCGGGTCCAGTGAGCAGTTCTTC. As protein: CASIGSSEQFF.

The chain carries TRBV2 and TRBJ1-1; a possible D gene is TRBD1 (5 bases). V was clipped by 8 bases and J by 2 bases, with 18 bases between them. The CDR3 is 15 amino acids. Per germline, CDR1 SNHLY and CDR2 FYNNEI. In DNA form, the CDR3 reads TGTGCCAGCCACCTCACAGGAAACCCTAACACTGAAGCTTTCTTT. Translating gives CASHLTGNPNTEAFF.

This sequence joins TRBV7-9 and TRBJ1-2; D is possibly TRBD1 (5 bases). The V end was cut by 5 bases, the J end by 1 base, with 11 bases between. CDR1 is SEHNR, CDR2 FQNEAQ, per germline (reference sequence). CDR3 size: 14 residues. The CDR3 region has the DNA TGTGCCAGCAGCCTAACAGGAGTTAACTATGGCTACACCTTC. As protein: CASSLTGVNYGYTF.